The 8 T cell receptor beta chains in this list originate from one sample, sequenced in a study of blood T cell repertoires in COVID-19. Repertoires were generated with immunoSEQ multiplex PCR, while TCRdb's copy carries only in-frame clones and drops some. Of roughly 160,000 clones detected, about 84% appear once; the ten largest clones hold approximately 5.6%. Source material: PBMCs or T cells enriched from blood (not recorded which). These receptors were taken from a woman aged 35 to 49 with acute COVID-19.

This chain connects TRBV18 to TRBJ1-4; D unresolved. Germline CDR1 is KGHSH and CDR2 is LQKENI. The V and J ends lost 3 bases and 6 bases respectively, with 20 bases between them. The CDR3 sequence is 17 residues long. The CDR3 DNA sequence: TGTGCCAGCTCACCGGGCCATAGGGAGGGAGAATATGAAAAACTGTTTTTT. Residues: CASSPGHREGEYEKLFF.

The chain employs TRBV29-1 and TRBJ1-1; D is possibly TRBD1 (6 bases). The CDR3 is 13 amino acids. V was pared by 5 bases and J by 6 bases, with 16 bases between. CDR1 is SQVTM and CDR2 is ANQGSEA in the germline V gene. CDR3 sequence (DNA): TGCAGCGTTACGCAACAGGGTAGGGCTGAAGCTTTCTTT. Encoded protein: CSVTQQGRAEAFF.

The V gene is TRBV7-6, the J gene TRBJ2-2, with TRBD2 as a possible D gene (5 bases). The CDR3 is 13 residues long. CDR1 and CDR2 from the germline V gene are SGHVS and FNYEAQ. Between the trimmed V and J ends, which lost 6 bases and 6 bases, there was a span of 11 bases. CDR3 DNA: TGTGCCAGCAGACCTGAGGAGGCCGGGGAGCTGTTTTTT. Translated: CASRPEEAGELFF.

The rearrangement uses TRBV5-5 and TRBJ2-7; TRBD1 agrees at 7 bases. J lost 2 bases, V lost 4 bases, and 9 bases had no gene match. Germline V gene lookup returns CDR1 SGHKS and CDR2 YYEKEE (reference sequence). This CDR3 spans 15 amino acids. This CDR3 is CASSITGTAPYEQYV. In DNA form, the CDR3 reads TGTGCCAGCAGCATAACCGGGACAGCTCCCTACGAGCAGTACGTC.

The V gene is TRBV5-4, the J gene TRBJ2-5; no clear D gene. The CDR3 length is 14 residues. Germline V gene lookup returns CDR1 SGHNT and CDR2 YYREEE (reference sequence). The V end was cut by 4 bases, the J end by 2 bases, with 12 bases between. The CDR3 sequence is CASSPLQTQETQYF. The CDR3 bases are TGTGCCAGCAGCCCGTTACAAACACAAGAGACCCAGTACTTC.

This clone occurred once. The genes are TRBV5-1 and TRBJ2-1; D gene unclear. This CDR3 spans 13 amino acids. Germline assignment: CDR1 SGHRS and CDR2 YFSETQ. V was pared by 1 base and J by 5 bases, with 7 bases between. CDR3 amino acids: CASSLSINNEQFF. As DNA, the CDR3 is TGCGCCAGCAGCTTGTCTATAAACAATGAGCAGTTCTTC.

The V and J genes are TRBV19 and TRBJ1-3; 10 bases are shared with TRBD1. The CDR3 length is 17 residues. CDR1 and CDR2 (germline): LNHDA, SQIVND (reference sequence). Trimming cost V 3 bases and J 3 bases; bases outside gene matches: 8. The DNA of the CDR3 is TGTGCCAGTAGTATGGTTAAGGGACAGGGGTATGGAAACACCATATATTTT. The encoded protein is CASSMVKGQGYGNTIYF.

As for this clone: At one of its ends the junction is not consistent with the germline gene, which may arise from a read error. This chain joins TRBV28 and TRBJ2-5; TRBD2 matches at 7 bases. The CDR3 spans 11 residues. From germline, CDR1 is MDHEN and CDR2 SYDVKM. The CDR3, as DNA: TGTGCCAGCAGCTCTCTAGCGGAGAGGGACTTC. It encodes CASSSLAERDF.